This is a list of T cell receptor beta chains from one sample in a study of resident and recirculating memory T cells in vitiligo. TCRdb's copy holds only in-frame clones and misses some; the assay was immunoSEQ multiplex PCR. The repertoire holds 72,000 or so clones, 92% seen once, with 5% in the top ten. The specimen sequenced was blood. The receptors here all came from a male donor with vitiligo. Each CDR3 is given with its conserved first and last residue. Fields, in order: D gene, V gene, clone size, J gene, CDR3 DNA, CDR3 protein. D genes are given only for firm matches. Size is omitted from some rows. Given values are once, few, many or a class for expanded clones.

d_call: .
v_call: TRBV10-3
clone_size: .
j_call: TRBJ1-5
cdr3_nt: TGTGCCATCAGCCCGTCGAGGGATCGTGGCAATCAGCCCCAGCATTTT
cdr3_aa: CAISPSRDRGNQPQHF

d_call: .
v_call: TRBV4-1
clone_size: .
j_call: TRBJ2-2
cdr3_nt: TGCGCCAGCAGCCAAGTTGCCAGAACGAACACCGGGGAGCTGTTTTTT
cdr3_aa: CASSQVARTNTGELFF

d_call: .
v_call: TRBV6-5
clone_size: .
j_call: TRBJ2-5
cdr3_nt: TGTGCCAGCAGTTATTGGACCAGGGGTGGAGAGACCCAGTACTTC
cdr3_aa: CASSYWTRGGETQYF

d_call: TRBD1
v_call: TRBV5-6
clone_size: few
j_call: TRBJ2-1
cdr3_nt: TGTGCCAGCACCTCCGGGACAGGGATCAATGAGCAGTTCTTC
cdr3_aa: CASTSGTGINEQFF

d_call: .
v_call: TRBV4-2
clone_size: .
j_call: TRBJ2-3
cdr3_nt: TGTGCCAGCAGCCAAGATCGGGGAACGCAGTATTTT
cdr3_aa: CASSQDRGTQYF

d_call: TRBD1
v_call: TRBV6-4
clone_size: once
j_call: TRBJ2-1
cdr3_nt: TGTGCCAGCAGAGGACAGGGTCCCCCCTACAATGAGCAGTTCTTC
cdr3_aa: CASRGQGPPYNEQFF

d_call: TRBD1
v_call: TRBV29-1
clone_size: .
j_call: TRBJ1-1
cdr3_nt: TGCAGCGTTACCCTGGCACAGGGGGTCACTGAAGCTTTCTTT
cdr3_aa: CSVTLAQGVTEAFF

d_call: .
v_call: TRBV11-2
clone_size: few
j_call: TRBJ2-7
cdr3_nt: TGTGCCAGCAGCTTAGGACCCTTCAGGTACGAGCAGTACTTC
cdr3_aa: CASSLGPFRYEQYF

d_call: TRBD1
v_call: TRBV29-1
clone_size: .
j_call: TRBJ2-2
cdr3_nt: TGCAGCGTTGATGGCAGGGGGCATAACACCGGGGAGCTGTTTTTT
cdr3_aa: CSVDGRGHNTGELFF

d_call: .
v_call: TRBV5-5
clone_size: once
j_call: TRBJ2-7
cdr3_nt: TGTGCCAGCAGCTTATTGACTTCCCGAGGGTACGAGCAGTACTTC
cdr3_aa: CASSLLTSRGYEQYF

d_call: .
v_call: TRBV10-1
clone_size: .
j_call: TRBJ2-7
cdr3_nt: TGCGCCAGCAGTGAGTCCCCGGGGTCTAACTACGAGCAGTACTTC
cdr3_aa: CASSESPGSNYEQYF

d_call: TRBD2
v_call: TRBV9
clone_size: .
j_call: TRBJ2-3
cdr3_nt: TGTGCCAGCAGTAAGGCTAGCGGCAACACAGATACGCAGTATTTT
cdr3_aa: CASSKASGNTDTQYF

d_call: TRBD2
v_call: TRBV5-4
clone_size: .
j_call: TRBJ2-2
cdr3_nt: TGTGCCAGCAGCCCCCGGGGACTAGCTGGGACCGGGGAGCTGTTTTTT
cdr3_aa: CASSPRGLAGTGELFF

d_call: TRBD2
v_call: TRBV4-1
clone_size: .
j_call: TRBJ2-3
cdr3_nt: TGCGCCAGCAGCCCCTTCTCCGGGTTAGCGGGAGTGAGAGGCGGCACAGATACGCAGTATTTT
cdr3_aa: CASSPFSGLAGVRGGTDTQYF

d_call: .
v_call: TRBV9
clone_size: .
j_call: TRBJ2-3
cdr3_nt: TGTGCCAGCAGCCCCCCACCTAGCGACTCTACGCAGTATTTT
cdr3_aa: CASSPPPSDSTQYF

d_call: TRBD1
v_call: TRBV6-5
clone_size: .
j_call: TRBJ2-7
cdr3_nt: TGTGCCAGCAGGGGAGGGACAGGGGGCTTTTACGAGCAGTACTTC
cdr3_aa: CASRGGTGGFYEQYF